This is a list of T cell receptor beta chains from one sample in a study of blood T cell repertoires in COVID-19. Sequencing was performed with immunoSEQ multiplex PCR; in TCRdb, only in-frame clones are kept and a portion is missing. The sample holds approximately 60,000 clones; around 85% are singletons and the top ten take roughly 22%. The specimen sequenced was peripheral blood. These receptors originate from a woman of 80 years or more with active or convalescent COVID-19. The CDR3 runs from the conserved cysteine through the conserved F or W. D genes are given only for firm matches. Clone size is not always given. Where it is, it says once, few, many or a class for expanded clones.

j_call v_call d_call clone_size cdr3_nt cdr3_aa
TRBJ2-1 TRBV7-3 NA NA TGTGCCAGCAGCGTTGGCAGGGGAACAAATGAGCAGTTCTTC CASSVGRGTNEQFF
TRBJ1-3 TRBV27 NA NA TGTGCCAGCCGGGGGTTCTCTGGAAACACCATATATTTT CASRGFSGNTIYF
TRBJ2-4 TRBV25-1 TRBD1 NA TGTGCCAGCAGTCAGACAGGGGGTGGAAACATTCAGTACTTC CASSQTGGGNIQYF
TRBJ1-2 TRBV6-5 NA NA TGTGCCAGCAGCTTCCGACGGGGGAGCTATGGCTACACCTTC CASSFRRGSYGYTF
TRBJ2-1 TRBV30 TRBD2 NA TGTGCCTGGAGAAGTGTTGGGGCGGGGGGATTTCAGTTCTTC CAWRSVGAGGFQFF
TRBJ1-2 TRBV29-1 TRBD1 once TGCAGCTCCACAGGGGGGGGACTTTATGGCTACACCTTC CSSTGGGLYGYTF
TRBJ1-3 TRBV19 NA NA TGTGCCAGTAGTATCCCGGTGAGCTCTGGAAACACCATATATTTT CASSIPVSSGNTIYF
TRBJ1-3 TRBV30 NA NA TGTGCCTGGACCACAGGGAACTCTGGAAACACCATATATTTT CAWTTGNSGNTIYF
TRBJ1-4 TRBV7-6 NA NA TGTGCCAGCAGCTCCTCAGGGGCGTGGGAAAAACTGTTTTTT CASSSSGAWEKLFF
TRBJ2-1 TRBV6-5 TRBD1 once TGTGCCAGCAGACTAGGACAGGCTCACGATGAGCAGTTCTTC CASRLGQAHDEQFF
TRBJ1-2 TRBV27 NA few TGTGCCAGCAGTTTTGTGGGGGGAAGGATCCCCTTAGGGGGCTACACCTTC CASSFVGGRIPLGGYTF
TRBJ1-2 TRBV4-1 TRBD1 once TGCGCCAGCAGCCAACCCCGAGGGGGACAGTGGAACTATGGCTACACCTTC CASSQPRGGQWNYGYTF
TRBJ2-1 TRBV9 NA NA TGTGCCAGCAGCCTCGGGGGATCCAATGAGCAGTTCTTC CASSLGGSNEQFF
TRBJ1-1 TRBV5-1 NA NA TGCGCCAGCAGCACAGGGACACTAAACACTGAAGCTTTCTTT CASSTGTLNTEAFF
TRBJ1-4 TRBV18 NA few TGTGCCAGCTCACCCGGGGTTGATGAAAAACTGTTTTTT CASSPGVDEKLFF
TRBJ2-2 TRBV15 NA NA TGTGCCACCAGCCGAAGCCGGAGGAACACCGGGGAGCTGTTTTTT CATSRSRRNTGELFF
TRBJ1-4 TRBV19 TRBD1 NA TGTGCCAGTAGTACTTCCAGGGGGATTAATGAAAAACTGTTTTTT CASSTSRGINEKLFF
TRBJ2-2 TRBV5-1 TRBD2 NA TGCGCCAGCAGCTTGCGGGGGGAGGCCGACACCGGGGAGCTGTTTTTT CASSLRGEADTGELFF
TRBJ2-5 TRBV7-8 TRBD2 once TGTGCCAGCAGCTTAGTAAGCGGGGGGGTCGAGACCCAGTACTTC CASSLVSGGVETQYF
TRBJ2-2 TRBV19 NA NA TGTGCCAGTGGCTACCTGGGGGGGCAGAACACCGGGGAGCTGTTTTTT CASGYLGGQNTGELFF
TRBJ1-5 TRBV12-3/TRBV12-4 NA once TGTGCCAGCAGCCCTAACTACAATCAGCCCCAGCATTTT CASSPNYNQPQHF
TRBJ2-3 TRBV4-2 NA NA TGTGCCAGCAGCCAAGCCTCCACTAGGGCGACAGATACGCAGTATTTT CASSQASTRATDTQYF
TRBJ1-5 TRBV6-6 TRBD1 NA TGTGCCACTTTACAGGGGAACTTAGAGCCCCAGCATTTT CATLQGNLEPQHF
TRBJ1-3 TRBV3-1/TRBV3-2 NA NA TGTGCCAGCAGCCAAGAGAGCTCTGGAAACACCATATATTTT CASSQESSGNTIYF
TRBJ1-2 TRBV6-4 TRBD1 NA TGTGCCAGCAGTGACTCGAACAGGGGGCATTATGGCTACACCTTC CASSDSNRGHYGYTF
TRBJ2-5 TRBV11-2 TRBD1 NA TGTGCCAGCAGCCAGACAGGGGCAGAGACCCAGTACTTC CASSQTGAETQYF
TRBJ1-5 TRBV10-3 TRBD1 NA TGTGCCATCAGTGAGTCTGGACAGGGAATCACCTCACAGCCCCAGCATTTT CAISESGQGITSQPQHF
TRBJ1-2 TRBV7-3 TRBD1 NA TGTGCCAGCAGCCGAACAGGGGGCTATGGCTACACCTTC CASSRTGGYGYTF
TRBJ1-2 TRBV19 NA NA TGTGCCAGTAGTTCGGTGGGGGCAAACTATGGCTACACCTTC CASSSVGANYGYTF
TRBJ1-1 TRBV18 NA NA TGTGCCAGCTCCCCCCTGCTGGGAGGGCTGAACACTGAAGCTTTCTTT CASSPLLGGLNTEAFF
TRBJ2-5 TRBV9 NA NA TGTGCCAGCAGCGTAGTAGAGGACACAACCCAGTACTTC CASSVVEDTTQYF
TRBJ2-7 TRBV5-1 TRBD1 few TGCGCCAGCAGCCCGGACAGGGCCCCGCGGGAGCAGTACTTC CASSPDRAPREQYF
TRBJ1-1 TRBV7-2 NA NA TGTGCCAGCAGCTCTACACAGGGAAGGGTAACTGAAGCTTTCTTT CASSSTQGRVTEAFF
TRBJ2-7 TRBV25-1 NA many TGTGCCAGCAGTGAATCCATTTCCGACAGCACCTACGAGCAGTACTTC CASSESISDSTYEQYF
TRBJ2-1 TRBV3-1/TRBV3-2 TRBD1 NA TGTGCCAGCAGCCAAGGGGGACAGGTGGCTTTCAATGAGCAGTTCTTC CASSQGGQVAFNEQFF
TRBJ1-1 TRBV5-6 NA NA TGTGCCAGCAGCTTGTACGCGCGGGTCGAACGGACTGAAGCTTTCTTT CASSLYARVERTEAFF
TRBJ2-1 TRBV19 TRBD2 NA TGTGCCAGTACGTTCACTAGCGGAGACTACAATGAGCAGTTCTTC CASTFTSGDYNEQFF